The 6 T cell receptor beta chains below come from one sample, sequenced in a study of molecular identifiers for immune sequencing clone quantification. TCRdb recomputed calls from the PCR reads with MiXCR, one row per CDR3 protein. The table has over 550,000 distinct CDR3 sequences, approximately 24% seen once; the top ten hold 0.7% to 0.95%. Source material: naive CD8+ T cells from blood, with Jurkat cell RNA spiked in. Subset: FACS-sorted CD8+CD4-CCR7+CD45RA+ naive T cells. These receptors originate from a human donor in good health. Some libraries in this study had Jurkat cell RNA spiked in.

This clonotype was counted many times. This sequence joins TRBV6-5 and TRBJ1-5; TRBD1 might be the D (5 bases). V was cut by 6 bases and J by 4 bases, with 10 bases left in between. The CDR3 is 13 residues long. The germline CDR1 and CDR2 sequences are MNHEY and SVGAGI. Written as DNA, the CDR3 is TGTGCCAGCAGGCAAGCAGGGAATCAGCCCCAGCATTTT. As protein: CASRQAGNQPQHF.

This clonotype was observed at least ten times. The chain links TRBV19 to TRBJ1-5, with D tentatively TRBD1 (5 bases). The length of the CDR3 is 12 residues. V was trimmed by 6 bases and J by 6 bases, leaving 9 bases between them. Germline V lookup: CDR1 LNHDA, CDR2 SQIVND (reference sequence). Written as DNA, the CDR3 is TGTGCCAGTAGAGGCGGGGCTCAGCCCCAGCATTTT. Translated, it gives CASRGGAQPQHF.

The rearrangement links TRBV7-2 to TRBJ1-1; unclear D gene. The length of the CDR3 is 13 residues. V shed 5 bases and J shed 12 bases, with 19 bases lying between them. Germline loops: CDR1 SGHTA, CDR2 FQGNSA. CDR3 in DNA: TGTGCCAGCAGCCTTTTGGGGTTGACTAAAACTTTCTTT. Residues: CASSLLGLTKTFF. Full variable domain (rest looked up from reference TRBV7-2 and TRBJ1-1): GAGVSQSPSNKVTEKGKDVELRCDPISGHTALYWYRQSLGQGLEFLIYFQGNSAPDKSGLPSDRFSAERTGGSVSTLTIQRTQQEDSAVYLCASSLLGLTKTFFGQGTRLTVV.

Concerning this clonotype: Germline is not matched at one junction end, which may reflect a read error. The rearrangement links TRBV5-3 to TRBJ2-7; D assignment may be TRBD1 or TRBD2 (5 bases each). TRBV5-3 is designated an ORF whose function remains uncertain. CDR3 length equals 15 residues. CDR3 DNA sequence: TGTGCCAGCAGCTACCCAGACGGGGCTTTAGGCGAGCAGTACTTC. This translates into CASSYPDGALGEQYF.

In this sample, this clonotype turned up a few times. This CDR3 is CAWSSVSGSEQYF. Written as DNA, the CDR3 is TGTGCCTGGAGTTCCGTTTCTGGGAGCGAGCAGTACTTC. The chain combines TRBV30 with TRBJ2-7, with a possible D match to TRBD2 (5 bases). CDR1 and CDR2 from the germline V gene are GTSNPN and SVGIG (reference sequence). V lost 2 bases and J 6 bases, leaving 14 bases between the germline ends. The CDR3 consists of 13 residues.

To note about this clonotype: The junction departs from the called germline gene at one end, perhaps through a read error. This sequence joins TRBV10-3 and TRBJ1-1, with a possible D match to TRBD1 (5 bases). CDR1 and CDR2 (germline): ENHRY, SYGVKD. This CDR3 is 14 amino acids long. The CDR3 loop reads CTISEPTANTEAFF. The CDR3 coding sequence is TGTACCATCAGTGAGCCGACAGCGAACACTGAAGCTTTCTTT.